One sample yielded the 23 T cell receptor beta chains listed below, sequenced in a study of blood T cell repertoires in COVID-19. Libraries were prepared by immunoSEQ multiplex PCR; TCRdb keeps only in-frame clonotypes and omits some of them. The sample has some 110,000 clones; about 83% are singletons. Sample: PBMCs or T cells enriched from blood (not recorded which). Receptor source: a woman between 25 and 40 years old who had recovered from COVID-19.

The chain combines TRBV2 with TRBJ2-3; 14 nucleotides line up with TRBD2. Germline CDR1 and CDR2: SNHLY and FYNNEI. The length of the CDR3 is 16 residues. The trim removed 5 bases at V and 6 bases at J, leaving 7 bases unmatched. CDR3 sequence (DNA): TGTGCCAGCAGTCGTGGACTAGCGGGAGGAGGGGATACGCAGTATTTT. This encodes CASSRGLAGGGDTQYF. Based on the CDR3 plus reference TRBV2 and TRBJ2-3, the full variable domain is EPEVTQTPSHQVTQMGQEVILRCVPISNHLYFYWYRQILGQKVEFLVSFYNNEISEKSEIFDDQFSVERPDGSNFTLKIRSTKLEDSAMYFCASSRGLAGGGDTQYFGPGTRLTVL.

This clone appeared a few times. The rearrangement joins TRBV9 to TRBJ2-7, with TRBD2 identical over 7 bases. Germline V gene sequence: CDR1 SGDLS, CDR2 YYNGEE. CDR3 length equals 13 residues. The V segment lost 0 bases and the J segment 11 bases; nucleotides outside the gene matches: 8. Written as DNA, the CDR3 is TGTGCCAGCAGCGTAGAGGCTAGCGGCCGAGAGTACTTC. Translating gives CASSVEASGREYF.

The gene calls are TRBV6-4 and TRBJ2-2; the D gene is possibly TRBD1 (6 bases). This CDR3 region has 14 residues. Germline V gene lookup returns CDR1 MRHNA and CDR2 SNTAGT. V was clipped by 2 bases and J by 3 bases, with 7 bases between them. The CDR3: CASSDKGDTGELFF. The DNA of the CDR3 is TGTGCCAGCAGTGACAAGGGGGACACCGGGGAGCTGTTTTTT.

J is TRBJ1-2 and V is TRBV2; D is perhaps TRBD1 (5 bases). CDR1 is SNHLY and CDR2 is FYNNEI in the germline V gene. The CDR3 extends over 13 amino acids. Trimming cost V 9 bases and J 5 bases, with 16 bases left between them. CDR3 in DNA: TGTGCCAGTCCCGGGGGGACTGTATATGGCTACACCTTC. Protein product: CASPGGTVYGYTF.

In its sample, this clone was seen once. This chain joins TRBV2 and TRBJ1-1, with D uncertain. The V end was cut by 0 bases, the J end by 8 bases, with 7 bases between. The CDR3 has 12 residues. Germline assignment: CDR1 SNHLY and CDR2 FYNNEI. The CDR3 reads CASSEAFREAFF. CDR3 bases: TGTGCCAGCAGTGAAGCGTTCAGGGAAGCTTTCTTT.

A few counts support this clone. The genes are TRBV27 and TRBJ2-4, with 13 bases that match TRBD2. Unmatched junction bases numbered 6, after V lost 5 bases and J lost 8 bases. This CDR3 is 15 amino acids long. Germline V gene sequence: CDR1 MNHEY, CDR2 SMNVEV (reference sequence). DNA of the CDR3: TGTGCCAGCAGTCAACTAGCGGGAGGGGAGGACATTCAGTACTTC. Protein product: CASSQLAGGEDIQYF.

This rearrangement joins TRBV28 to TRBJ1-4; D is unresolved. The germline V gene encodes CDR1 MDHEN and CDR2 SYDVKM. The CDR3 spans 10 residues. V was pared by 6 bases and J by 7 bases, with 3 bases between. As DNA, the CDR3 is TGTGCCAGCAGGAGTGAAAAACTGTTTTTT. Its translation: CASRSEKLFF. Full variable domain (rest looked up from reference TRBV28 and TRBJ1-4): DVKVTQSSRYLVKRTGEKVFLECVQDMDHENMFWYRQDPGLGLRLIYFSYDVKMKEKGDIPEGYSVSREKKERFSLILESASTNQTSMYLCASRSEKLFFGSGTQLSVL.

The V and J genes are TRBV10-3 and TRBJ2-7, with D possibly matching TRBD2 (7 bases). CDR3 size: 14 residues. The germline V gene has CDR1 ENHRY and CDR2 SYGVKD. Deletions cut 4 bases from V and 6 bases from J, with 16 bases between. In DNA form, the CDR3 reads TGTGCCATCAGTGTAGGGGGGAGGGAAGGCGAGCAGTACTTC. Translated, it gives CAISVGGREGEQYF.

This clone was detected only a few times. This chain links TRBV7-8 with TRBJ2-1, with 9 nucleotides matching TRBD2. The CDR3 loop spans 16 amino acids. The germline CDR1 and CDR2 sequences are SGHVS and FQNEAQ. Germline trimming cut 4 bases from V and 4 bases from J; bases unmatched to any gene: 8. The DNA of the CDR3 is TGTGCCAGCAGCTCCCAAGCGGGAGGATTTTACAATGAGCAGTTCTTC. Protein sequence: CASSSQAGGFYNEQFF. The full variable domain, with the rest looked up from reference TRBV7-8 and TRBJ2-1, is GAGVSQSPRYKVAKRGQDVALRCDPISGHVSLFWYQQALGQGPEFLTYFQNEAQLDKSGLPSDRFFAERPEGSVSTLKIQRTQQEDSAVYLCASSSQAGGFYNEQFFGPGTRLTVL.

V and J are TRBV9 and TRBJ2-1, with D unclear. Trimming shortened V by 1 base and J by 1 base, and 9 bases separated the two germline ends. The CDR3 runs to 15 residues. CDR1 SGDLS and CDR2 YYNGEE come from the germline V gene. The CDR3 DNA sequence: TGTGCCAGCAGCGTACGGTCCCTATCCTACAATGAGCAGTTCTTC. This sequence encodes CASSVRSLSYNEQFF.

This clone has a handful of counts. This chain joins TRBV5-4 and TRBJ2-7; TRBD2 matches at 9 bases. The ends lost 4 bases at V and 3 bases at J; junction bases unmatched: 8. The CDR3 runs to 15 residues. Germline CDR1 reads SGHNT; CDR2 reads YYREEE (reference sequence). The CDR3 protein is CASSKETSGFYEQYF. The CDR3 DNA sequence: TGTGCCAGCAGCAAGGAGACTAGCGGTTTCTACGAGCAGTACTTC.

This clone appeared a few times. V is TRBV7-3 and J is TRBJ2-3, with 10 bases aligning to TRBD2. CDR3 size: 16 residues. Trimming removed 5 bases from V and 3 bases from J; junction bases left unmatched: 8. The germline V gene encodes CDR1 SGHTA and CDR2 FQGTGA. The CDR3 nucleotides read TGTGCCAGCAGCGCTACAGCGGGAGGGTTGACAGATACGCAGTATTTT. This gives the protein CASSATAGGLTDTQYF.

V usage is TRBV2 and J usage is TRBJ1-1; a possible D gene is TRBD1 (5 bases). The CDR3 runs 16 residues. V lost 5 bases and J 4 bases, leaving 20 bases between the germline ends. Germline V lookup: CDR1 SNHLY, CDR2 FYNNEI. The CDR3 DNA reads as TGTGCCAGCAGTCTAAGGACCGGCCCGGGGGGCACTGAAGCTTTCTTT. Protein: CASSLRTGPGGTEAFF. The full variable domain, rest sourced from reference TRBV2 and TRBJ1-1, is EPEVTQTPSHQVTQMGQEVILRCVPISNHLYFYWYRQILGQKVEFLVSFYNNEISEKSEIFDDQFSVERPDGSNFTLKIRSTKLEDSAMYFCASSLRTGPGGTEAFFGQGTRLTVV.

CDR3 region: CASTSPERAGGQFF. The CDR3 DNA follows: TGTGCCAGTACCTCCCCGGAGAGGGCGGGCGGGCAGTTCTTC. The J gene is TRBJ2-1, the V gene TRBV19, with D possibly matching TRBD2 (5 bases). Germline CDR1 is LNHDA and CDR2 is SQIVND (reference sequence). V was pared by 7 bases and J by 12 bases, with 22 bases between. This CDR3 has 14 residues.

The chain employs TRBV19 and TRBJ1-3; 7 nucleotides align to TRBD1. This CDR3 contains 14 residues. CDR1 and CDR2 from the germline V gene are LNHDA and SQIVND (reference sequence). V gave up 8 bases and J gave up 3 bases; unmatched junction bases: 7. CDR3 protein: CASPTQGDGNTIYF. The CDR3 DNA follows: TGTGCCAGTCCGACGCAGGGGGATGGAAACACCATATATTTT. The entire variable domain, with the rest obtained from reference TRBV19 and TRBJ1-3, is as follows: DGGITQSPKYLFRKEGQNVTLSCEQNLNHDAMYWYRQDPGQGLRLIYYSQIVNDFQKGDIAEGYSVSREKKESFPLTVTSAQKNPTAFYLCASPTQGDGNTIYFGEGSWLTVV.

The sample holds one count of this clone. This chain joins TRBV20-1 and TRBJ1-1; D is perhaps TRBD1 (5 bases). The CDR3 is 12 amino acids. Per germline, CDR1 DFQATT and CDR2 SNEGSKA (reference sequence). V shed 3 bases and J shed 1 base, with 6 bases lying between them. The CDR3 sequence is CSASTGNTEAFF. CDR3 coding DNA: TGCAGTGCTAGTACAGGGAACACTGAAGCTTTCTTT.

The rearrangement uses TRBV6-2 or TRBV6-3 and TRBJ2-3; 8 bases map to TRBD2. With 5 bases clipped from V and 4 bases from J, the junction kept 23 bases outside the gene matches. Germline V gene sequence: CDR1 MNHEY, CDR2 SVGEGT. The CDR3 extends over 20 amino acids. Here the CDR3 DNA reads TGTGCCAGCAGTCAAAGGGTGCTTGGCGGGAGGCCTAACAGGGCAGATACGCAGTATTTT. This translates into CASSQRVLGGRPNRADTQYF.

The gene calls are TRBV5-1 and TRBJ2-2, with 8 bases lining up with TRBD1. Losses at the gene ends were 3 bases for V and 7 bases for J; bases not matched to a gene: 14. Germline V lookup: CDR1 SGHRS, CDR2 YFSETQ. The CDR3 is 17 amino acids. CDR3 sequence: CASSYGPSGGQGGELFF. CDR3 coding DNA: TGCGCCAGCAGCTACGGGCCATCAGGGGGCCAGGGCGGGGAGCTGTTTTTT.

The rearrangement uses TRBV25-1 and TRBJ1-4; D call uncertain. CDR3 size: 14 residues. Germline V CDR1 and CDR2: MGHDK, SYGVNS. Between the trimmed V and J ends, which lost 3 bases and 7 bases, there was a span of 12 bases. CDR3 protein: CASSDVVDGEKLFF. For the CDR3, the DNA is TGTGCCAGCAGTGATGTAGTCGATGGTGAAAAACTGTTTTTT. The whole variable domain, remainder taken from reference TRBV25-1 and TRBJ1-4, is EADIYQTPRYLVIGTGKKITLECSQTMGHDKMYWYQQDPGMELHLIHYSYGVNSTEKGDLSSESTVSRIRTEHFPLTLESARPSHTSQYLCASSDVVDGEKLFFGSGTQLSVL.

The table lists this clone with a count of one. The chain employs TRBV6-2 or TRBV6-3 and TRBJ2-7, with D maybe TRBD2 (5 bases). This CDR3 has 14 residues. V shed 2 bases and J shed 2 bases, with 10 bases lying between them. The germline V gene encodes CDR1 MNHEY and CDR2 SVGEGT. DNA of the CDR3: TGTGCCAGCAGTTACAGTAGCGCTCCCTACGAGCAGTACTTC. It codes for CASSYSSAPYEQYF.

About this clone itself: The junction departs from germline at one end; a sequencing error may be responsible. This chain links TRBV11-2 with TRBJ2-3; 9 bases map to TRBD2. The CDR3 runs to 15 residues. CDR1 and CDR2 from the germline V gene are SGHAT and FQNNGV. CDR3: CASSLAGDRTDTQYF. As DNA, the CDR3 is TGTGCCAGCAGTTTAGCGGGAGACCGCACAGATACGCAGTATTTT.

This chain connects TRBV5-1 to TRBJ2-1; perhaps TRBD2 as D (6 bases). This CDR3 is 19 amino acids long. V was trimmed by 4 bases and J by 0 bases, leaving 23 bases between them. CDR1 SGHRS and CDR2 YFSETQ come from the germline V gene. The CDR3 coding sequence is TGCGCCAGCAGCGTCTCGGGTAGCGGTTGGGTGAGCTCCTACAATGAGCAGTTCTTC. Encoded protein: CASSVSGSGWVSSYNEQFF.

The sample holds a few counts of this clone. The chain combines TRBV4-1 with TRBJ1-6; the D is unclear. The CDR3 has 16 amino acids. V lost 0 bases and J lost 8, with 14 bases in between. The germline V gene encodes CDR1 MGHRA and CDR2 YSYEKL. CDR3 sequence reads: CASSQDGEQPYSPLHF. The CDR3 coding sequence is TGCGCCAGCAGCCAAGACGGGGAACAGCCTTATTCACCCCTCCACTTT.